This T cell receptor (beta chain) was sequenced in a study of blood T cells in healthy people across ages (dated by TCRdb to the mid-2010s). About the full investigation: In model experiments, roughly one uniquely barcoded TCR beta cDNA molecule per two T cells was captured by template switching. To avoid experimental bias, donors of different ages were randomly spread across the sequencing lanes. Donors were grouped into four age groups: young (average roughly 17 years), middle-aged (under 40), aged (62) and long-lived (82). For two donors (one aged 18 to 30 and one aged 80 or older), the study analyzed two additional independent replicas of 1 million unique cDNA reads from the same blood draw. To track age-related changes in TCR beta repertoire diversity, the study relied on deep sequencing normalized with unique cDNA molecular identifiers.

Libraries came from 5' RACE. The run used an Illumina HiSeq 2500. A second 7 to 11 cycle PCR used a sample-barcoded 5' primer and a J-beta primer mix. A template-switch 5' adaptor carrying 12 random nucleotides introduced a unique molecular identifier onto each TCR beta cDNA molecule. Each sample yielded at least 2.5 million CDR3-containing paired-end reads. All of the RNA was converted into first-strand cDNA using the Mint cDNA synthesis kit, with a TRBC-specific oligonucleotide serving as the primer. All cDNA was treated with uracil-DNA glycosylase and then went through a first 18-cycle PCR with the universal primers M1SS and BC2_uni_R. Turning to the authors' computational methods: Normalization of each sample was performed by random selection of 1 million high-quality reads, each carrying a distinct molecular identifier. Instead of being binned into consensus sequences, reads that shared molecular identifiers were thrown out. MiTCR, set to a Q25 quality threshold and the strictest error-elimination algorithm, was used for CDR3 identification, clonotype clustering and error correction. Lower-bound total TCR beta diversity was estimated with a nonparametric unseen species model using Euler transformation. TCRdb reanalyzed the raw reads on its own, using fastp at Q25 for trimming and MiXCR for clone calling, and kept in-frame beta chains. Each entry is one CDR3 protein sequence, shown with its most common DNA and genes. These V and J calls rely on TCRdb rather than the paper's analysis. The table for this sample lists over 1.5 million distinct CDR3 sequences; roughly 52% of them were counted only once. Jointly, the top ten make up less than 2.5% of the sample.

Broad study findings and their caveats: Total diversity estimates from one million sequenced T cells were considered lower bounds and underestimates. Because donor CMV infection status was unknown, age-related changes in expanded clonotypes were potentially confounded. The long-lived group showed more naive CD4+ T cells, fewer expanded clones and increased TCR diversity than the aged group, suggesting age selection. Bulk unsorted PBMC profiling prevented conclusive comparison of naive and antigen-experienced compartments. A strong correlation was found between observed TCR beta diversity and the percentage of naive T cells measured by flow cytometry. As age increased, observed TCR beta diversity per million T cells dropped in a roughly linear way, and a significant reduction was already evident by age about 40.

As regards this clonotype: This clone's antigen is unknown. Per-base quality was not reported, and no clone a single base away is much larger than it.

V is reduced by 2 bases and J by 1 base, leaving a spacing of 14 bases between them. From the germline V gene (reference sequence), CDR1 is MNHEY and CDR2 is SMNVEV. From its cysteine to its phenylalanine, the CDR3 spans 16 amino acids. Of all the DNA, just the CDR3 is kept, 48 bases in frame from base 1. The donors were roughly 40 Caucasian individuals from Russia, aged roughly 6 to 90 years, who were systemically healthy. Roughly 10 milliliters of peripheral blood were drawn from each donor into EDTA-treated Vacutainer tubes. Ficoll-Paque density-gradient centrifugation was used to isolate PBMCs, with at least 6.5 million per sample. Trizol reagent was used to extract total RNA from PBMCs, with at least 6 micrograms per sample. The percentages of naive CD45RAhigh/CD27high T cells were determined by flow cytometry on a PBMC aliquot from every donor.

The sample comprised blood. The chain is made from TRBV27 and TRBJ2-5; TRBD1 could be the D gene, as 5 bases match. This sequence was found in a woman aged 40 to 49 in good health. The nucleotides are TGTGCCAGCAGTTTAATGGCAGGGCATATCCAAGAGACCCAGTACTTC. It translates to CASSLMAGHIQETQYF.